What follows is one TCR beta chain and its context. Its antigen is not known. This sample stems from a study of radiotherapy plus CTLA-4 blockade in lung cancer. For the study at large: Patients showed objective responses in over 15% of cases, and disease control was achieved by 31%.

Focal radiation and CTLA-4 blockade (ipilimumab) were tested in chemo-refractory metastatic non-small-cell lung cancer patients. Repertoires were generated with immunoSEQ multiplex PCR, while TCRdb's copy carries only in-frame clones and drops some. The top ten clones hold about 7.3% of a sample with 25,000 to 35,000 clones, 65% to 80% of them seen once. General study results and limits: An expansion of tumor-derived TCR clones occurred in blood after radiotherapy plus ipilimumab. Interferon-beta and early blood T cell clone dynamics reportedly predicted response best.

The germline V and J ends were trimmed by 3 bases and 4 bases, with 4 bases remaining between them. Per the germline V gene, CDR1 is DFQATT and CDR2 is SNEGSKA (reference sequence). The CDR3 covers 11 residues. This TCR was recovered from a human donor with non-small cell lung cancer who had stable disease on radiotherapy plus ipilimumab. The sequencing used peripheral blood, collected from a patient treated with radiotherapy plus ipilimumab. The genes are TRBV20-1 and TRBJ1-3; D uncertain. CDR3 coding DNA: TGCAGTGCTAGTGGCGGAAACACCATATATTTT. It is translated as CSASGGNTIYF.